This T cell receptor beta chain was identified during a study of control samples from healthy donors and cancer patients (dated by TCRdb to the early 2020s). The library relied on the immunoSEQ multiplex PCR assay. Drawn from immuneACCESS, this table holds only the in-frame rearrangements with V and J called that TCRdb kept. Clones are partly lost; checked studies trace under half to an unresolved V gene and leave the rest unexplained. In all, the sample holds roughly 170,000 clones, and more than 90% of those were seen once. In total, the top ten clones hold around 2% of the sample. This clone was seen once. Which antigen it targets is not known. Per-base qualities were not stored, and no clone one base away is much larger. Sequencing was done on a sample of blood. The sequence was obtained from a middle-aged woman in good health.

The CDR3: CASSPQGANTGELFF. Read as DNA, the sequence is TGTGCCAGCAGTCCTCAGGGGGCGAACACCGGGGAGCTGTTTTTT. The chain was built from TRBV2 and TRBJ2-2; a stretch of 7 junction bases matches TRBD1. Including cysteine and phenylalanine, the CDR3 has 15 amino acids. The DNA shown is the 45-base CDR3, in frame from base 1. From the germline V gene, CDR1 is SNHLY and CDR2 is FYNNEI. Compared with germline, V lacks 5 bases and J lacks 0 bases; bases without a gene match: 3.